Each of the 13 T cell receptor beta chains below was sequenced from the same sample in a study of T cell changes during pregnancy in multiple sclerosis. This table comes from immunoSEQ multiplex PCR, and its TCRdb copy is limited to in-frame clones, with some not included. This table holds some 41,000 clones, over 75% found once. The source material was CD8+ T cells from peripheral blood mononuclear cells, sampled in the first trimester of pregnancy. The receptors were gathered from a female donor with multiple sclerosis, enrolled in a pregnancy study.

V gene TRBV6-6 combines with J gene TRBJ1-2, with 10 bases fitting TRBD1. V lost 7 bases, J lost 8 bases, and 7 bases stayed unmatched. CDR1 and CDR2 (germline): MNHNY, SVGAGI (reference sequence). The CDR3 covers 13 residues. The CDR3 region has the DNA TGTGCCAGCACTTCCGGGACAGGGGAAGGCTACACCTTC. Protein: CASTSGTGEGYTF.

The chain carries TRBV9 and TRBJ1-2; 8 bases map to TRBD1. CDR3 length equals 16 residues. From germline, CDR1 is SGDLS and CDR2 YYNGEE. V lost 3 bases and J lost 0; bases outside the gene matches: 7. CDR3 sequence reads: CASSEFPGQANYGYTF. The CDR3 region has the DNA TGTGCCAGCAGCGAGTTCCCGGGACAGGCTAACTATGGCTACACCTTC.

Here the CDR3 reads CASSPPGGARNTIYF. CDR3 DNA sequence: TGTGCCAGCAGCCCCCCCGGCGGGGCACGGAACACCATATATTTT. The chain joins TRBV9 to TRBJ1-3; weak D call: TRBD1 (5 bases). Trimming pared 4 bases from V and 7 bases from J, leaving 18 bases between. This CDR3 comprises 15 residues. Germline V gene sequence: CDR1 SGDLS, CDR2 YYNGEE.

This clone counts as medium-sized (0.01 to 0.1%). CDR3 sequence: CAWSVTENYGYTF. CDR3 nucleotides: TGTGCCTGGAGTGTAACGGAGAACTATGGCTACACCTTC. The rearrangement uses TRBV30 and TRBJ1-2; D is ambiguous. V gave up 0 bases and J gave up 2 bases, with 7 bases separating them. CDR1 is GTSNPN, CDR2 SVGIG, per germline (reference sequence). The CDR3 has 13 amino acids.

The gene calls are TRBV6-1 and TRBJ1-5; TRBD1 might be the D (5 bases). The CDR3 sequence is 15 residues long. The germline V and J ends were trimmed by 1 base and 10 bases, with 17 bases remaining between them. The V gene's germline CDR1 is MNHNS and CDR2 SASEGT. The CDR3 DNA reads TGTGCCAGCAGTGAAGGGCAGGGAAAGACCAAACCCCAGCATTTT. Residues: CASSEGQGKTKPQHF.

V is TRBV7-9 and J is TRBJ2-1; 7 bases map to TRBD2. This CDR3 is 14 amino acids long. Germline V gene sequence: CDR1 SEHNR, CDR2 FQNEAQ (reference sequence). V was clipped by 7 bases and J by 3 bases; unmatched bases: 6. The DNA for the CDR3 is TGTGCCAGCATCAATCCTAGCGGCTACAATGAGCAGTTCTTC. Its protein product is CASINPSGYNEQFF.

This clone was observed a handful of times. The rearrangement uses TRBV14 and TRBJ1-5; maybe TRBD1 (5 bases). The V gene lost 6 bases and the J gene lost 5 bases, with 11 bases spanning the gap. Germline V lookup: CDR1 SGHDN, CDR2 FVKESK. This CDR3 region has 13 residues. The CDR3 spells CASSGGKDQPQHF. The CDR3 region has the DNA TGTGCCAGCAGTGGGGGGAAAGATCAGCCCCAGCATTTT.

J is TRBJ2-3 and V is TRBV6-1; 9 positions agree with TRBD2. With V trimmed by 2 bases and J by 1 base, 4 bases remained unmatched. Germline V gene data show CDR1 as MNHNS and CDR2 as SASEGT. This CDR3 spans 16 amino acids. CDR3 nucleotides: TGTGCCAGCAGTGAATTGGTAGCGGGGGGCACAGATACGCAGTATTTT. Amino acids: CASSELVAGGTDTQYF.

This clone was seen more than once but under ten times. The chain is built from TRBV7-2 and TRBJ2-1; D gene uncertain. Germline-derived CDR1 and CDR2 are SGHTA and FQGNSA. The V end lost 4 bases, the J end lost 5 bases, and 18 bases lay between the germline ends. This CDR3 is 16 amino acids long. The CDR3 nucleotides read TGTGCCAGCAGCTCCCCTGCCAGGATTGGTGACAATGAGCAGTTCTTC. Amino acids: CASSSPARIGDNEQFF.

This clone was recorded a few times. The chain links TRBV19 to TRBJ2-1; 7 bases are a match to TRBD1. The trim removed 8 bases at V and 2 bases at J, leaving 9 bases unmatched. The CDR3 extends over 15 amino acids. Per the germline V gene, CDR1 is LNHDA and CDR2 is SQIVND (reference sequence). The CDR3 DNA is TGTGCCAGTCAAAGACAGGGCGGCACCTACAATGAGCAGTTCTTC. As protein: CASQRQGGTYNEQFF.

The chain joins TRBV2 to TRBJ1-4, with 9 positions matching TRBD1. Unmatched junction bases numbered 10, after V lost 8 bases and J lost 6 bases. This CDR3 comprises 15 residues. Germline CDR1 and CDR2: SNHLY and FYNNEI. The CDR3 DNA is TGTGCCAGCGGCAGCGACAGGGACAGGGATGAAAAACTGTTTTTT. It codes for CASGSDRDRDEKLFF.

The V call is TRBV13, the J call TRBJ2-1; 11 bases are a match to TRBD2. Germline V gene data show CDR1 as PRHDT and CDR2 as FYEKMQ (reference sequence). The CDR3 consists of 16 residues. V lost 5 bases and J lost 10; bases outside the gene matches: 13. The CDR3 is CASSARLAGMMREQFF. The CDR3 bases are TGTGCCAGCAGCGCCCGACTAGCGGGGATGATGAGGGAGCAGTTCTTC.

On this clone itself: The junction does not match germline at one end; this may be a read error. CDR3 nucleotide sequence: TGTGCCAGCAGCTTCCGGGGCAGGGGCCCGGTTTTT. Translation gives CASSFRGRGPVF. The chain joins TRBV11-3 to TRBJ2-3; D may be TRBD1 (6 bases). In germline, CDR1 is SGHNT, CDR2 YENEEA. This CDR3 has 12 amino acids. Combining the CDR3 with reference TRBV11-3 and TRBJ2-3 gives the whole variable domain EAGVVQSPRYKIIEKKQPVAFWCNPISGHNTLYWYLQNLGQGPELLIRYENEEAVDDSQLPKDRFSAERLKGVDSTLKIQPAELGDSAVYLCASSFRGRGPVFGPGTRLTVL.